This T cell receptor (beta chain) is drawn from a study of T-cell reconstitution after alpha-beta-depleted transplantation in children. It was with unique molecular identifiers that the TCRbeta library was prepared. TCRdb ran MiXCR on the PCR reads and lists one entry per CDR3 protein. This table has 900,000 or so distinct CDR3 sequences, 15% to 20% appearing once. This CDR3 is 14 amino acids long. V lost 7 bases to trimming and J lost 5 bases; unmatched junction nucleotides: 7. Germline lookup yields CDR1 LNHDA and CDR2 SQIVND (reference sequence). Of note for this clonotype: What it binds is not known.

General study results and limits: Newly produced T cells mostly accounted for T-cell counts and diversity one year post-transplant.

The sequences come from PBMCs, mostly from graft donor cells, collected 360 days after TCRalphabeta/CD19-depleted stem cell transplant. The V and J genes are TRBV19 and TRBJ1-5, with TRBD1 identical over 8 bases. The source of this sequence is a male patient between 10 and 17 years old who had a stem cell transplant for acute lymphoblastic leukemia, so the T cells may come from the graft donor. In nucleotides, the CDR3 is TGTGCCAGTAAAGCGGACAGGGAGGATCAGCCCCAGCATTTT. Its translation: CASKADREDQPQHF.